This is a list of T cell receptor beta chains from one sample in a study of a mutant IDH1 vaccine in newly diagnosed glioma. Assay used: immunoSEQ multiplex PCR; TCRdb lists only in-frame clones, some missing. Here the sample spans approximately 62,000 clones, approximately 84% being singletons. Their recognized antigens are unknown. The starting material was PBMCs, obtained from a glioma patient whose treatment included an IDH1 peptide vaccine. Receptor source: a young man with glioma. Each CDR3 is given with its conserved first and last residue. A D gene is named only where the DNA matches it firmly. A clone size is listed for some rows: how often the clone was seen (once, few, many), or a class if it is expanded.

V,size,J,length,D,CDR3,DNA
TRBV18,NA,TRBJ1-1,17,NA,CASSPSSWGHQNTEAFF,TGTGCCAGCTCACCGTCGAGTTGGGGACATCAGAACACTGAAGCTTTCTTT
TRBV15,NA,TRBJ2-1,15,TRBD2,CATRRGAFSYNEQFF,TGTGCCACCAGGCGGGGGGCCTTTTCCTACAATGAGCAGTTCTTC
TRBV6-5,NA,TRBJ1-1,15,NA,CASSSQGPRDTEAFF,TGTGCCAGCAGTTCCCAGGGGCCTAGGGACACTGAAGCTTTCTTT
TRBV6-1,NA,TRBJ1-4,14,TRBD1,CASRRQGIGEKLFF,TGTGCCAGCCGAAGACAGGGTATAGGTGAAAAACTGTTTTTT
TRBV4-1,NA,TRBJ1-2,16,NA,CASSQPLGLAGYGYTF,TGCGCCAGCAGCCAACCTCTCGGCCTAGCCGGCTATGGCTACACCTTC
TRBV9,NA,TRBJ1-4,17,NA,CASSVPGEGLENEKLFF,TGTGCCAGCAGCGTACCGGGAGAAGGGTTGGAGAATGAAAAACTGTTTTTT
TRBV6-5,NA,TRBJ2-3,16,TRBD2,CASSYSASGETDTQYF,TGTGCCAGCAGTTACTCGGCTAGCGGAGAAACAGATACGCAGTATTTT
TRBV27,NA,TRBJ2-3,15,TRBD1,CASSLWGQAARTQYF,TGTGCCAGCAGTTTATGGGGACAGGCCGCGCGTACGCAGTATTTT
TRBV14,NA,TRBJ1-2,12,NA,CASSQGGYGYTF,TGTGCCAGCAGCCAGGGGGGTTATGGCTACACCTTC
TRBV5-1,once,TRBJ1-3,15,NA,CASSLAGGFGNTIYF,TGCGCCAGCAGCTTGGCCGGGGGATTTGGAAACACCATATATTTT
TRBV13,NA,TRBJ2-7,16,NA,CASSLEGTPNTYEQYF,TGTGCCAGCAGCTTAGAGGGGACTCCAAATACCTACGAGCAGTACTTC